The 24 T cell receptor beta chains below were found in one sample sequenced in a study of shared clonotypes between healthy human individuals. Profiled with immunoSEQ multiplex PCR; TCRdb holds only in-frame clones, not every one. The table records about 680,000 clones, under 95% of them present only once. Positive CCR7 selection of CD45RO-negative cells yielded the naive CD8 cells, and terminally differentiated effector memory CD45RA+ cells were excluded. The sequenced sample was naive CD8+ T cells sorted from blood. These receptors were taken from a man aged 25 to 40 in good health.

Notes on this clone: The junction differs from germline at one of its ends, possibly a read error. The CDR3 protein is CASSLGLAGQETQYF. For the CDR3, the DNA is TGTGCTAGCAGCTTAGGACTAGCGGGACAAGAGACCCAGTACTTC. The chain has TRBV7-7 and TRBJ2-5; 12 bases are shared with TRBD2. The CDR3 length is 15 residues. The germline gives CDR1 SSHAT, CDR2 FNYEAQ (reference sequence).

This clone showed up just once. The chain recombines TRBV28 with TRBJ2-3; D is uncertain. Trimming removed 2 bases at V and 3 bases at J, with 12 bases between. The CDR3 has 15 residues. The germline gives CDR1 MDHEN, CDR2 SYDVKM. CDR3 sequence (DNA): TGTGCCAGCAGTTTAATGGTGGGGTGGACAGATACGCAGTATTTT. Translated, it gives CASSLMVGWTDTQYF. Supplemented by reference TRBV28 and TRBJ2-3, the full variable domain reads DVKVTQSSRYLVKRTGEKVFLECVQDMDHENMFWYRQDPGLGLRLIYFSYDVKMKEKGDIPEGYSVSREKKERFSLILESASTNQTSMYLCASSLMVGWTDTQYFGPGTRLTVL.

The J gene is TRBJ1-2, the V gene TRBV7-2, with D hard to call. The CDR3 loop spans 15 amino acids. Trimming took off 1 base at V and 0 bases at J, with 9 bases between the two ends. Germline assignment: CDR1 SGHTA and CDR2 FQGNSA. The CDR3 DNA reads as TGTGCCAGCAGCTTAGGAGGCACTACTAACTATGGCTACACCTTC. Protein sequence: CASSLGGTTNYGYTF.

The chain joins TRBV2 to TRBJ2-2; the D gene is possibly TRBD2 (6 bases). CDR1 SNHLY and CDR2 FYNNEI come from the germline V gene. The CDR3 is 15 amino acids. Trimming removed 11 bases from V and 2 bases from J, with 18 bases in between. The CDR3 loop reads CASGPGVRNTGELFF. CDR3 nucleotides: TGTGCCTCGGGACCGGGAGTAAGAAACACCGGGGAGCTGTTTTTT.

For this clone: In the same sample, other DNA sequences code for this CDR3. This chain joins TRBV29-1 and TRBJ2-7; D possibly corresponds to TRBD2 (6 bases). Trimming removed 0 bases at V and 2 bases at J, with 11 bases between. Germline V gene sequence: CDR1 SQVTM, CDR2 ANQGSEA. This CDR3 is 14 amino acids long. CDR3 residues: CSVEDRGETYEQYF. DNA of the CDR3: TGCAGCGTTGAAGATCGCGGGGAGACCTACGAGCAGTACTTC.

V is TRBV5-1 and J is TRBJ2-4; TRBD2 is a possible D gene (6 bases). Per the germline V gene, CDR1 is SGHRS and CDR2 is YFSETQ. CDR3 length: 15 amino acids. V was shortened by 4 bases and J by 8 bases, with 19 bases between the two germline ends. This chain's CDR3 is CASSDQGLGADIQYF. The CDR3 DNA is TGCGCCAGCAGCGACCAGGGACTCGGAGCGGACATTCAGTACTTC.

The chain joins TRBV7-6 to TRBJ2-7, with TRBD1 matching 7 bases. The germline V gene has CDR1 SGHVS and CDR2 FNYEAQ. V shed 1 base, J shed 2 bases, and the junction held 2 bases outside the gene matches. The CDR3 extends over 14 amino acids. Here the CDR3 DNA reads TGTGCCAGCAGCTTAGGGGACAGACCCTACGAGCAGTACTTC. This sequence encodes CASSLGDRPYEQYF. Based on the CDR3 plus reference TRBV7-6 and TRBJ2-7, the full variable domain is GAGVSQSPRYKVTKRGQDVALRCDPISGHVSLYWYRQALGQGPEFLTYFNYEAQQDKSGLPNDRFSAERPEGSISTLTIQRTEQRDSAMYRCASSLGDRPYEQYFGPGTRLTVT.

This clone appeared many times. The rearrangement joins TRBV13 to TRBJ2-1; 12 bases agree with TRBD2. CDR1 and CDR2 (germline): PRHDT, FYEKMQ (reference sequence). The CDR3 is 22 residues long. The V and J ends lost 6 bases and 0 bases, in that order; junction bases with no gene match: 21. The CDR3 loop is CASSTNQDTGTSGPLSYNEQFF. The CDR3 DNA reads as TGTGCCAGCAGTACAAACCAGGACACCGGGACTAGCGGGCCGCTCTCCTACAATGAGCAGTTCTTC.

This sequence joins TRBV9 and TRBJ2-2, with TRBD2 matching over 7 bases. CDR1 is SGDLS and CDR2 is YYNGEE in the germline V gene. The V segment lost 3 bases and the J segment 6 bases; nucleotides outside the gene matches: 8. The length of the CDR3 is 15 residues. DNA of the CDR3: TGTGCCAGCAGCGCCGAGGGACTAATTGCCGGGGAGCTGTTTTTT. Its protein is CASSAEGLIAGELFF.

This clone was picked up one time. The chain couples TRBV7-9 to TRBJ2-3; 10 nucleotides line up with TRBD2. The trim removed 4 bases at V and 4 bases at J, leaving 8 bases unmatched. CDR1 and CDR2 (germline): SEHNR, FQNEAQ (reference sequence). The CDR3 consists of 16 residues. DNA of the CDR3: TGTGCCAGCAGCTCCTCTAGCGGGAGTGAGGCAGATACGCAGTATTTT. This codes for CASSSSSGSEADTQYF.

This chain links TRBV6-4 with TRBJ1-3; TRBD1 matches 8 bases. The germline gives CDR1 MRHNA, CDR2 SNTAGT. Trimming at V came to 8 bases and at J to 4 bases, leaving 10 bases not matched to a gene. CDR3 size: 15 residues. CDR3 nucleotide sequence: TGTGCCAGCGGTAGAACAGGGGGAAAAGGAAACACCATATATTTT. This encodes CASGRTGGKGNTIYF.

The CDR3 nucleotides read TGTGCCAGCAGCTTCGGGTCTAGCGGGAGTCCTGAGCAGTTCTTC. It yields the protein CASSFGSSGSPEQFF. This chain joins TRBV7-9 and TRBJ2-1; 10 positions match TRBD2. The CDR3 totals 15 residues. Germline V gives CDR1 SEHNR, CDR2 FQNEAQ (reference sequence). With V trimmed by 3 bases and J by 9 bases, 8 bases remained unmatched.

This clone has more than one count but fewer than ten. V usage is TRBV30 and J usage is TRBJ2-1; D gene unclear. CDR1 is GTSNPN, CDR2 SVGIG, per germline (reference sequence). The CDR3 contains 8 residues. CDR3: CAQNEQFF. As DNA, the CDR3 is TGTGCTCAAAATGAGCAGTTCTTC.

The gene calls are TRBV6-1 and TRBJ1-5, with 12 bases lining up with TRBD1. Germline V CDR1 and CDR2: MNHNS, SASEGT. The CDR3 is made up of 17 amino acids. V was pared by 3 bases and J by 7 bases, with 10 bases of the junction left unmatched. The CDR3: CASSDPGQGAAKQPQHF. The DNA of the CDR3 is TGTGCCAGCAGTGATCCGGGACAGGGGGCGGCTAAGCAGCCCCAGCATTTT.

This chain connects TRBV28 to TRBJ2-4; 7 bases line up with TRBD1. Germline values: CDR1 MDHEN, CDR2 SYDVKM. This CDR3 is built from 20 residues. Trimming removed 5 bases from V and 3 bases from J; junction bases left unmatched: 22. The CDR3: CASSTGRTGSSNTIKNIQYF. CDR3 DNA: TGTGCCAGCAGTACAGGCCGGACAGGATCCTCTAACACGATCAAAAACATTCAGTACTTC.

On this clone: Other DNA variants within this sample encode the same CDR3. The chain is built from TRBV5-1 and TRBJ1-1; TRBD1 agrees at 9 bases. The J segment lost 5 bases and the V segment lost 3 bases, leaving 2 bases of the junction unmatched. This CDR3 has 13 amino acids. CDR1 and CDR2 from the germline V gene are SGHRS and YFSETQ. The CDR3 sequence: CASSSTGGTEAFF. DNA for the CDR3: TGCGCCAGCAGCTCGACAGGGGGTACTGAAGCTTTCTTT.

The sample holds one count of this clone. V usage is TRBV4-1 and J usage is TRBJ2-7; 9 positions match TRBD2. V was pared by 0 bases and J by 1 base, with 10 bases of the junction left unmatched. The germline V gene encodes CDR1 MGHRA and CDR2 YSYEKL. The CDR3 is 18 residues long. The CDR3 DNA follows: TGCGCCAGCAGCCAAGAATCTCACTTGCTAGCGGGATCCTACGAGCAGTACTTC. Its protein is CASSQESHLLAGSYEQYF.

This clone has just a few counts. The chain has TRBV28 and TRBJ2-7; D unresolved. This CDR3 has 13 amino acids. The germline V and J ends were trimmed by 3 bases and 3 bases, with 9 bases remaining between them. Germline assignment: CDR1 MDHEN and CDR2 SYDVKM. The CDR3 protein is CASSFALVYEQYF. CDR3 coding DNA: TGTGCCAGCAGTTTCGCCCTTGTCTACGAGCAGTACTTC.

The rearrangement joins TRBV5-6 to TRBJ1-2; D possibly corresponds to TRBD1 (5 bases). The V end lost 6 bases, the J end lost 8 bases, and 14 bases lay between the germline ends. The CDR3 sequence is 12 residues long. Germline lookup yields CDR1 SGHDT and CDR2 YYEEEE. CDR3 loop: CASKVGGDGYTF. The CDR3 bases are TGTGCCAGCAAGGTTGGAGGGGACGGCTACACCTTC.

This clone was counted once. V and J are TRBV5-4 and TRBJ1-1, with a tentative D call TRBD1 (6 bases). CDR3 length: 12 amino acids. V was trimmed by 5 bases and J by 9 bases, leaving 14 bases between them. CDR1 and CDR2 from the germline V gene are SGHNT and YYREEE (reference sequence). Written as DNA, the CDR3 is TGTGCCAGCAGGGCGGAGGGGGTTAAAGCTTTCTTT. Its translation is CASRAEGVKAFF.

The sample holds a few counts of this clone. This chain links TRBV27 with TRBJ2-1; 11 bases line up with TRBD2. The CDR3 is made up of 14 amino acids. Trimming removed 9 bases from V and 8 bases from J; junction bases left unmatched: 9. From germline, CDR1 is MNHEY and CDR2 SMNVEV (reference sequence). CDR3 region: CASTELAGDDEQFF. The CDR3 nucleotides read TGTGCCAGTACTGAACTAGCGGGAGACGATGAGCAGTTCTTC.

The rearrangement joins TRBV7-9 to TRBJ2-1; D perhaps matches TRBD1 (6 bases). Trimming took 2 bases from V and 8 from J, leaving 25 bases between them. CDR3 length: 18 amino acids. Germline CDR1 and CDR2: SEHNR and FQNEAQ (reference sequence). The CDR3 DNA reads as TGTGCCAGCAGCTTAACGCAGGGGAAAGGACTCCGAAGCGATGAGCAGTTCTTC. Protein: CASSLTQGKGLRSDEQFF.

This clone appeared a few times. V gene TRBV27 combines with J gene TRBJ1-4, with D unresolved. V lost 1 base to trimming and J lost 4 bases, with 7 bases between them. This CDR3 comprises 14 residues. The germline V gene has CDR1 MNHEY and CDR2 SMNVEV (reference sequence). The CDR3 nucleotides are TGTGCCAGCAGTTTATTTGGTGATAATGAAAAACTGTTTTTT. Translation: CASSLFGDNEKLFF.

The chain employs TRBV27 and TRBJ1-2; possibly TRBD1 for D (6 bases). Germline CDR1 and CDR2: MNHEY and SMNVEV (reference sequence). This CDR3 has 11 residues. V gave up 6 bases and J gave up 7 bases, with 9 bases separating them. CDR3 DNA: TGTGCCAGCAGGTCAGGGGTTGGCTACACCTTC. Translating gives CASRSGVGYTF.